This T cell receptor beta chain was found in a study of Tregs in tolerant kidney transplant recipients. Some clones are missing from TCRdb's copy, which holds only in-frame ones; the method was immunoSEQ multiplex PCR. The repertoire shows roughly 50,000 clones; the top ten hold 0.83%. On this clone: The observed sequence ends 3 residues before the CDR3 terminus, with the missing tail filled in from the germline J gene.

The CDR3 is made up of 16 amino acids. Germline V gives CDR1 SGHRS, CDR2 YFSETQ. V was cut by 4 bases and J by 2 bases, with 19 bases left in between. The receptor's source is a human donor who received a combined kidney and bone marrow transplant. The chain carries TRBV5-1 and TRBJ2-7; D might be TRBD1 (6 bases). This material consisted of CD4+ T cells from blood, taken before the transplant. CDR3 DNA, as far as it was read: TGCGCCAGCAGCCCCACTGGGACATCTATTCCCTACGAG. As protein: CASSPTGTSIPYE. The whole CDR3 is CASSPTGTSIPYEQYF. Drawing the rest from reference TRBV5-1 and TRBJ2-7, the complete variable domain is KAGVTQTPRYLIKTRGQQVTLSCSPISGHRSVSWYQQTPGQGLQFLFEYFSETQRNKGNFPGRFSGRQFSNSRSEMNVSTLELGDSALYLCASSPTGTSIPYEQYFGPGTRLTVT.